This T cell receptor (beta chain) was sequenced during a study of shared clonotypes between healthy human individuals. Per germline, CDR1 MDHEN and CDR2 SYDVKM. CDR3 size: 13 residues. V was cut by 11 bases and J by 1 base, with 11 bases left in between. The authors ran unsorted PBMC replicate PCRs on about 320 ng DNA, tens of thousands of T cell genomes. Bulk PBMC genomic DNA spanned ten immunoSEQ deep plates. Libraries were prepared by immunoSEQ multiplex PCR; TCRdb keeps only in-frame clonotypes and omits some of them. The sample carries 450,000 to 500,000 clones, approximately 84% recorded once. The sequence came from a woman in her forties in good health. Some clones in this sample may be carry-over from other donors' samples. V is TRBV28 and J is TRBJ2-2, with D perhaps assigned TRBD1 or TRBD2 (6 bases each). The specimen was PBMCs. The CDR3, as DNA: TGTGCCGTGAAGGGGGGGAACACCGGGGAGCTGTTTTTT. This sequence encodes CAVKGGNTGELFF. The full variable domain, with the rest looked up from reference TRBV28 and TRBJ2-2, is DVKVTQSSRYLVKRTGEKVFLECVQDMDHENMFWYRQDPGLGLRLIYFSYDVKMKEKGDIPEGYSVSREKKERFSLILESASTNQTSMYLCAVKGGNTGELFFGEGSRLTVL.